The T cell receptor beta chain under discussion was sequenced for a study of blood T cells in healthy people across ages (dated by TCRdb to the mid-2010s). With respect to the entire study: In model experiments, roughly one uniquely barcoded TCR beta cDNA molecule per two T cells was captured by template switching. Using deep sequencing normalized with unique cDNA molecular identifiers, the study measured how TCR beta repertoire diversity changes with age. Four age groups were formed from the donors: young (average roughly 15 years), middle-aged (just under 40), aged (more than 55) and long-lived (82). To avoid experimental bias, donors of different ages were randomly spread across the sequencing lanes. Two additional independent replicas of 1 million unique cDNA reads from the same blood draw were analyzed for two donors (one aged 18 to 30 and one aged 80 or older). Results and caveats for the whole study, not just this receptor: Because donor CMV infection status was unknown, age-related changes in expanded clonotypes were potentially confounded. The long-lived group showed more naive CD4+ T cells, fewer expanded clones and increased TCR diversity than the aged group, suggesting age selection. Observed TCR beta diversity correlated strongly with the percentage of naive T cells measured by flow cytometry. Because profiling used bulk unsorted PBMCs, naive and antigen-experienced compartments could not be compared conclusively. As age increased, observed TCR beta diversity per million T cells dropped in a roughly linear way, and a significant reduction was already evident by age about 36. Estimates of total diversity based on one million sequenced T cells were considered lower bounds and underestimates.

The CDR3 measures 14 amino acids from cysteine to phenylalanine. Here the CDR3 DNA is all that survives: 42 bases in frame from base 1. V is cut back by 5 bases and J by 6 bases, with 7 bases in the junction unmatched. Remarks on this clonotype: The antigen it recognizes is unknown. No clone much larger than this one lies a single base away; base qualities are absent.

Systemically healthy Caucasian individuals from Russia, roughly 40 in total and aged roughly 6 to 90 years, were included as donors. Each donor gave about 11 milliliters of peripheral blood, drawn into EDTA-treated Vacutainer tubes. PBMCs were isolated by Ficoll-Paque density-gradient centrifugation, with at least 7 million obtained per sample. Trizol reagent was used to extract total RNA from the PBMCs, yielding at least 5.5 micrograms per sample. For every donor, an aliquot of PBMCs went through flow cytometry to measure the percentages of naive CD45RAhigh/CD27high T cells. Receptors were amplified or captured by 5' RACE. A second about 7 to 12 cycle PCR used a sample-barcoded 5' primer and a J-beta primer mix. Each TCR beta cDNA molecule received a unique molecular identifier from a template-switch 5' adaptor carrying 12 random nucleotides. Each sample yielded at least 3 million CDR3-containing paired-end reads. First-strand cDNA synthesis was performed from all RNA using the Mint cDNA synthesis kit, with priming by a TRBC-specific oligonucleotide. After uracil-DNA glycosylase treatment, a first 18-cycle PCR used universal primers M1SS and BC2_uni_R on all cDNA. The authors' pipeline ran thus. Each sample was normalized by randomly selecting 1 million high-quality reads, each carrying a distinct molecular identifier. Reads with shared molecular identifiers were discarded instead of being binned into consensus sequences. MiTCR, with a Q25 quality threshold and the strictest error-elimination algorithm, was used for CDR3 identification, clonotype clustering and error correction. A nonparametric unseen species model using Euler transformation provided a lower-bound estimate of total TCR beta diversity. Starting from the raw public reads, TCRdb applied fastp trimming at Q25, assembled clones with MiXCR and retained in-frame beta chains. Duplicate CDR3 protein sequences are folded into a single record with the most common DNA and genes. The authors' filters were not applied to this entry. The sample has 1.8 million or so distinct CDR3 sequences on record, more than 35% of them singletons. Under 30% of the sample rests with the top ten.

This receptor chain uses TRBV12-3 or TRBV12-4 and TRBJ1-2, with 9 bases matching TRBD1. The specimen was blood. This receptor was taken from a human donor in good health. The bases read TGTGCCAGCAGTCCTACAGGGGGCTGGGATGGCTACACCTTC. It translates as CASSPTGGWDGYTF.